This T cell receptor (beta chain) was identified during a study of early stage breast cancer tumors. Study details: The ER+/PR+/HER2- tumors included fewer than ten ductal and a handful of lobular carcinomas.

Produced via immunoSEQ multiplex PCR; TCRdb's table is partial and in-frame only. This table has around 20,000 clones, around 80% appearing once. The V gene's germline CDR1 is MDHEN and CDR2 SYDVKM. The CDR3 spans 12 residues. Study findings and constraints: Compared with adjacent normal breast tissue, tumors showed roughly 2.4-fold greater T cell density and higher clonality. Functional markers like CD4, CD8 and FOXP3 were missed in bulk sequencing. Blood repertoires resembled normal breast more than tumor.

Details on this clone: The antigen is undetermined. Germline is not matched at one junction end, which may reflect a read error.

The sample was blood. This receptor was identified in an older person with breast cancer. The chain is built from TRBV28 and TRBJ1-2, with a tentative D call TRBD1 (5 bases). The CDR3 nucleotides read TGTGCGAGCAGGGAGGGAGGCTATGGCTACACCTTC. Translation gives CASREGGYGYTF.